The present TCR beta chain was sequenced within a study of beta chain features in type 1 diabetes. Study summary: There was similarity between patients and healthy donors in age, gender and cell yields. Study results and caveats: Fewer junction insertions and more nucleotide deletions appeared in type 1 diabetes patients. Naive, central memory and Treg TCRB repertoires appeared more alike in patients than in healthy donors.

Expressed TCRB transcripts were sequenced because the entire RNA isolate underwent reverse transcription. There were 3.5 million to 4.5 million reads on average in the naive, central memory and regulatory T cell samples. Clones were read by immunoSEQ multiplex PCR, and TCRdb kept only the in-frame ones, dropping some. The sample yields 850,000 to 900,000 clones, 15% to 20% seen once. For this clone: The antigen is undetermined.

There are 14 residues in the CDR3. Trimming at V came to 3 bases and at J to 4 bases, leaving 3 bases not matched to a gene. Germline V gene sequence: CDR1 SNHLY, CDR2 FYNNEI. The chain has TRBV2 and TRBJ1-5; TRBD1 matches 7 bases. Sequencing was performed on naive CD4+ T cells from blood. This clonotype originated in a woman between 18 and 30 years old in good health. CDR3 sequence: CASSDETGNQPQHF. The CDR3 DNA sequence: TGTGCCAGCAGTGACGAGACAGGGAATCAGCCCCAGCATTTT.